The clone carrying this TCR beta chain was seen a single time. The source of the sample is a study of blood T cell repertoires in COVID-19. Background on the study: The United States, Italy and Spain provided the acute and convalescent COVID-19 samples. PBMCs, B-cell-depleted T cells, or T cells were the source of the cDNA or gDNA that made up the material.

Authors' methods: Quantification of nucleated cells was approximated via reference gene primer amplification. Profiling relied on immunoSEQ multiplex PCR, and the TCRdb table lists in-frame clones only, not all of them. The D gene and trimming were derived from the DNA, and the V and J assignments and clone size from that table. The sample includes about 150,000 clones, about 86% of them seen just once. V was pared by 0 bases and J by 4 bases, with 11 bases between. This CDR3 has 15 residues. Germline CDR1 and CDR2: SGHRS and YFSETQ. The rearrangement links TRBV5-1 to TRBJ1-5, with D unresolved. The TCR comes from a woman aged 55 to 70 with acute or convalescent COVID-19. Source material: peripheral blood. The CDR3 DNA reads as TGCGCCAGCAGCTTGGGGGCTGGGAGTAATCAGCCCCAGCATTTT. It yields the protein CASSLGAGSNQPQHF.